This T cell receptor beta chain emerged from a study of blood T cell repertoires in COVID-19 (dated by TCRdb to 2020 to 2022). A note on the overall study: Samples covering the acute and convalescent phases of COVID-19 were provided by collaborators in the United States, Italy and Spain. Where HLA class I and class II types were available, the types were taken from metadata supplied by the sample provider, not from assay-based typing. The samples were drawn from the first 160 participants of the ongoing ImmuneRACE study and from 1,254 subjects provided by 6 global collaborators. The material from the prospective study consisted of cDNA or gDNA derived from T cells, B-cell-depleted T cells, or PBMCs. A freely available public database, intended as a resource for researchers studying the immune response to SARS-CoV-2, is where the repertoires were released. Subjects who had been exposed to COVID-19, were actively infected with it, or had recovered from it provided the deeply sampled blood TCRbeta repertoires that made up the dataset. A de-identified subject ID, COVID-19 status, age in years and sex were almost always included in the sample metadata.

What the work shows at the level of the full study, not this receptor alone: The quantity of clinical and demographic metadata differed by source and by participant and was supplied without curation.

Inclusive of the bounding cysteine and phenylalanine, the CDR3 is 15 residues long. Just CDR3 DNA is preserved here, 45 bases in frame from base 1. CDR1 and CDR2, per the germline V gene (reference sequence), are SGHNT and YYREEE. Trimming takes 3 bases off V and 8 bases off J; junction bases not matched to a gene: 4. As regards this clone: This clone's antigen is unknown. No much larger clonotype is one base removed from it; base qualities were not supplied.

TCRbeta CDR3 regions were amplified from genomic DNA using the immunoSEQ Assay, a bias-controlled multiplex PCR. As for the original processing: The number of nucleated cells in each sample was estimated by amplification of reference gene primers within the assay. To quantify the absolute abundance of each unique TCRbeta CDR3 rearrangement, sequence reads were collapsed and filtered. For each sample, productive Simpson clonality was calculated by taking the square root of Simpson's diversity index across productive rearrangements. The table was pulled from immuneACCESS by TCRdb, which kept in-frame rearrangements only. Such tables lose some clones; where checked, under half of the loss comes from unresolved V genes, and the rest has no known cause. V and J calls and clone size are given by that table; D and trimming were obtained from the DNA. Here the sample has 200,000 to 300,000 clones; 80% to 90% occur a single time. The top ten constitute over 1.5% of the sample.

The collaborating institutions used their own protocols to collect whole blood in K2EDTA tubes. Collaborator samples were shipped for TCRbeta analysis as frozen whole blood, isolated PBMCs, or DNA extracted from either sample type. Recombination linked TRBV5-4 to TRBJ2-1, and TRBD2 matches 14 of the central bases. This TCR derives from a young man with active or convalescent COVID-19. The material sequenced was peripheral blood. The DNA sequence reads TGTGCCAGCAGCTCCGGGACTAGCGGGGGCCATGAGCAGTTCTTC. The resulting protein is CASSSGTSGGHEQFF. Beyond the CDR3, the reference TRBV5-4 and TRBJ2-1 genes provide the residues; the full variable domain reads: ETGVTQSPTHLIKTRGQQVTLRCSSQSGHNTVSWYQQALGQGPQFIFQYYREEENGRGNFPPRFSGLQFPNYSSELNVNALELDDSALYLCASSSGTSGGHEQFFGPGTRLTVL.